The next 9 T cell receptor beta chains were all read from a single sample in a study of radiotherapy plus CTLA-4 blockade in lung cancer. Generated by immunoSEQ multiplex PCR, the TCRdb table keeps only in-frame clones and is missing some. The sample has tens of thousands of clones, 79% seen once. Specimen: peripheral blood, collected from a patient treated with radiotherapy plus ipilimumab. These receptors all stem from a human donor with non-small cell lung cancer who had a complete response to radiotherapy plus ipilimumab.

The rearrangement links TRBV5-4 to TRBJ2-1; the match to TRBD1 covers 7 bases. The CDR3 sequence is 14 residues long. CDR1 is SGHNT, CDR2 YYREEE, per germline (reference sequence). V lost 4 bases and J lost 8; bases outside the gene matches: 9. The CDR3 DNA reads TGTGCCAGCAGCCCGAGACAGGGTGTCGATGAGCAGTTCTTC. This encodes CASSPRQGVDEQFF.

The rearrangement links TRBV5-1 to TRBJ2-5; 7 nucleotides match TRBD2. The CDR3 loop spans 14 amino acids. Germline-derived CDR1 and CDR2 are SGHRS and YFSETQ. Trimming took 4 bases from V and 3 from J; bases not matched to a gene: 6. In DNA, the CDR3 is TGCGCCAGCAGCCGAGGGGAGGGTAAAGAGACCCAGTACTTC. Protein: CASSRGEGKETQYF. Looking up the rest from reference TRBV5-1 and TRBJ2-5 gives the full variable domain: KAGVTQTPRYLIKTRGQQVTLSCSPISGHRSVSWYQQTPGQGLQFLFEYFSETQRNKGNFPGRFSGRQFSNSRSEMNVSTLELGDSALYLCASSRGEGKETQYFGPGTRLLVL.

The genes are TRBV7-9 and TRBJ1-5, with a tentative D call TRBD1 (5 bases). The CDR3 has 17 amino acids. The V end lost 2 bases, the J end lost 1 base, and 15 bases lay between the germline ends. Germline V gives CDR1 SEHNR, CDR2 FQNEAQ (reference sequence). CDR3 DNA: TGTGCCAGCAGCTTAATCGTGCAGGGTCTAAGCAATCAGCCCCAGCATTTT. It is translated as CASSLIVQGLSNQPQHF.

V and J are TRBV7-2 and TRBJ2-7, with TRBD1 matching over 10 bases. CDR3 size: 13 residues. Germline V gene lookup returns CDR1 SGHTA and CDR2 FQGNSA. The J segment lost 6 bases and the V segment lost 5 bases, leaving 4 bases of the junction unmatched. For the CDR3, the DNA is TGTGCCAGCAGCCGCGGGACAGGGGTCGAGCAGTACTTC. Amino acids: CASSRGTGVEQYF. Filled out from reference TRBV7-2 and TRBJ2-7, the complete variable domain reads GAGVSQSPSNKVTEKGKDVELRCDPISGHTALYWYRQSLGQGLEFLIYFQGNSAPDKSGLPSDRFSAERTGGSVSTLTIQRTQQEDSAVYLCASSRGTGVEQYFGPGTRLTVT.

The chain carries TRBV29-1 and TRBJ2-3; 7 bases map to TRBD2. Per germline, CDR1 SQVTM and CDR2 ANQGSEA. The junction had 8 bases not matched to a gene; V was cut back by 0 bases and J by 8 bases. This CDR3 comprises 14 residues. CDR3 in DNA: TGCAGCGTTGAAGAAGCCAGGGAGGGTGCTACGCAGTATTTT. Translating it yields CSVEEAREGATQYF.

This clone was counted only a few times. This chain links TRBV11-3 with TRBJ1-1; D unresolved. The germline V gene encodes CDR1 SGHNT and CDR2 YENEEA. The germline V and J ends were trimmed by 0 bases and 6 bases, with 8 bases remaining between them. The CDR3 runs to 13 residues. In nucleotides, the CDR3 is TGTGCCAGCAGCTTAGATAACGGGGCTGAAGCTTTCTTT. It specifies CASSLDNGAEAFF.

This clone was detected once. CDR3 in DNA: TGTGCCAGCAGCCCCATCCGGCGGGGGATACAGGGAAGCCATGGCTACACCTTC. It encodes CASSPIRRGIQGSHGYTF. V usage is TRBV7-8 and J usage is TRBJ1-2; D is perhaps TRBD1 (6 bases). V shed 5 bases and J shed 6 bases, with 28 bases lying between them. The length of the CDR3 is 18 residues. CDR1 is SGHVS and CDR2 is FQNEAQ in the germline V gene.

The CDR3 spells CSVGQGGGGALNTQYF. DNA for the CDR3: TGCAGCGTTGGACAGGGTGGCGGGGGGGCACTCAATACGCAGTATTTT. This chain links TRBV29-1 with TRBJ2-3; 9 nucleotides align to TRBD2. From germline, CDR1 is SQVTM and CDR2 ANQGSEA. After removal of 4 bases from V and 7 bases from J, the junction contained 15 bases not matched to a gene. The CDR3 has 16 residues.

V gene TRBV5-1 combines with J gene TRBJ2-5; a possible D gene is TRBD2 (5 bases). TRBJ2-7 matches the DNA end more closely, so the J call is doubtful. Germline V CDR1 and CDR2: SGHRS, YFSETQ. The CDR3 has 13 residues. The chain's CDR3 is CASSLSGLYEQYF. The CDR3 DNA follows: TGCGCCAGCAGCTTAAGCGGCCTTTACGAGCAGTACTTC.